This T cell receptor (beta chain) is from a study of blood T cell repertoires in COVID-19. Germline CDR1 reads SEHNR; CDR2 reads FQNEAQ (reference sequence). The CDR3 spans 13 residues. Trimming shortened V by 5 bases and J by 4 bases, and 11 bases separated the two germline ends. Sequencing used immunoSEQ multiplex PCR; TCRdb keeps in-frame clones, though not all of them. The sample carries about 68,000 clones, around 89% recorded once. J is TRBJ1-2 and V is TRBV7-9; tentative D call: TRBD1 (6 bases). The sequence came from a man in his fifties or sixties with acute or convalescent COVID-19. The material sequenced was peripheral blood. The CDR3 sequence is CASSVTGSYGYTF. Here the CDR3 DNA reads TGTGCCAGCAGCGTTACAGGGTCCTATGGCTACACCTTC. Using reference TRBV7-9 and TRBJ1-2 for the parts outside the CDR3, the full variable domain is DTGVSQNPRHKITKRGQNVTFRCDPISEHNRLYWYRQTLGQGPEFLTYFQNEAQLEKSRLLSDRFSAERPKGSFSTLEIQRTEQGDSAMYLCASSVTGSYGYTFGSGTRLTVV.